The source of this TCR beta chain is a study of blood T cell repertoires in COVID-19. At the level of the study: From T cells, B-cell-depleted T cells, or PBMCs came the material, which was cDNA or gDNA.

Original data processing: Reference gene primer amplification gave nucleated cell count estimates. Sequencing was performed with immunoSEQ multiplex PCR; in TCRdb, only in-frame clones are kept and a portion is missing. The DNA was the basis for D and trimming; V, J and clone size are from that table. The table lists fewer than 200,000 clones, about 85% of them singletons. V lost 5 bases, J lost 6 bases, and 11 bases lay in between. From germline, CDR1 is LNHDA and CDR2 SQIVND (reference sequence). The CDR3 has 12 residues. The chain links TRBV19 to TRBJ2-7; TRBD2 is a possible D gene (6 bases). The sequenced sample was peripheral blood. The clonotype originates from a man in his sixties with acute or convalescent COVID-19. The DNA of the CDR3 is TGTGCCAGTAGTCTCGGAGGGTGCGAGCAGTACTTC. This sequence encodes CASSLGGCEQYF.